This record concerns one T cell receptor (beta chain) sequence. The antigen is not known. These data come from a study of T cell responses to AZD1222 COVID-19 vaccine. The repertoire was sequenced with immunoSEQ multiplex PCR; TCRdb's copy has only in-frame clones and lacks some. The data contain about 180,000 clones, around 90% of them singletons. Study-level points and caveats: Among the donors, most were white British and more were female, and clonal diversity was possibly underestimated. At baseline, just 6 or 7 AZD1222 recipients tested seropositive. Once two AZD1222 doses were given, Spike-specific TCR breadth and depth went up.

V lost 2 bases, J lost 4 bases, and 15 bases lay in between. Germline CDR1 SGHAT, CDR2 FQNNGV. The CDR3 extends over 16 amino acids. The chain has TRBV11-2 and TRBJ1-5, with D maybe TRBD1 (5 bases). Source: peripheral blood, taken 28 days after the second AZD1222 dose. This clonotype originated in an adult who received the AZD1222 COVID-19 vaccine. The CDR3 DNA sequence: TGTGCCAGCAGCTTAAACGGGCAGGGTTCGAATCAGCCCCAGCATTTT. This codes for CASSLNGQGSNQPQHF.